The T cell receptor (beta chain) described here comes from a study of cytomegalovirus exposure and HLA in healthy donors. Whole-study findings and limits: Reported findings show TCR beta sequences accurately forecast HLA-A and HLA-B alleles in most subjects. Exclusion applied to some V segments, including TRBV6-2 and TRBV6-3, as they were indistinguishable. Versus the roughly 640-donor mean, an Asian-associated ancestry cluster reportedly showed fewer N-insertions in a later analysis.

Worth noting for this clone: Its antigen remains unknown.

The germline V gene has CDR1 MDHEN and CDR2 SYDVKM. The CDR3 sequence is 16 residues long. Trimming removed 5 bases at V and 4 bases at J, with 18 bases between. The PCR made use of 60 Vbeta and 13 Jbeta primers. The table came from immunoSEQ multiplex PCR; TCRdb's copy has only in-frame clones and leaves some out. The sample shows 100,000 to 150,000 clones, about 80% of them seen only once. Sample: PBMCs. This clonotype was sampled from a man in his thirties or forties in good health and CMV-seropositive. The chain has TRBV28 and TRBJ2-1, with D maybe TRBD1 (7 bases). In DNA form, the CDR3 reads TGTGCCAGCAGTCCCCTAGGGGCGGGACAGTACAATGAGCAGTTCTTC. The encoded protein is CASSPLGAGQYNEQFF.